These 24 T cell receptor beta chains were all obtained from the same sample, sequenced in a study of T-cell memory formation after mild COVID-19. TCRdb reanalysed the 5' RACE reads using MiXCR and keeps one entry per CDR3 protein. The data show under 250,000 distinct CDR3 sequences, with just over 15% seen just once and around 2% held by the top ten. The sequenced material came from PBMCs or a T cell subset sorted from them (not recorded which). These receptors were taken from an adult woman who had mild COVID-19 (a few samples of this study predate the infection). Cell type and time point are not known.

This clonotype appeared a few times. CDR3 in amino acids: CASSRDRLSTEAFF. The CDR3 nucleotides read TGTGCCAGTAGTCGAGACCGCCTGAGCACTGAAGCTTTCTTT. This chain links TRBV19 with TRBJ1-1; no definite D call. The CDR3 sequence is 14 residues long. Germline V gives CDR1 LNHDA, CDR2 SQIVND (reference sequence). Trimming took 5 bases from V and 4 from J, leaving 14 bases between them.

The chain has TRBV2 and TRBJ2-1; 7 bases are a match to TRBD2. CDR1 and CDR2 from the germline V gene are SNHLY and FYNNEI. The CDR3 runs 15 residues. Losses at the gene ends were 4 bases for V and 0 bases for J; bases not matched to a gene: 3. The CDR3 spells CASSGGTISYNEQFF. The CDR3, as DNA: TGTGCCAGCAGTGGAGGGACTATCTCCTACAATGAGCAGTTCTTC. Based on the CDR3 plus reference TRBV2 and TRBJ2-1, the full variable domain is EPEVTQTPSHQVTQMGQEVILRCVPISNHLYFYWYRQILGQKVEFLVSFYNNEISEKSEIFDDQFSVERPDGSNFTLKIRSTKLEDSAMYFCASSGGTISYNEQFFGPGTRLTVL.

This sequence joins TRBV9 and TRBJ2-3, with 7 bases matching TRBD2. This CDR3 is built from 15 residues. The germline V gene has CDR1 SGDLS and CDR2 YYNGEE. J gave up 4 bases and V 2 bases, and 7 bases lay outside the gene matches. CDR3 coding DNA: TGTGCCAGCAGCGTTCTGGCGGGAGCTCCAGATACGCAGTATTTT. The encoded protein is CASSVLAGAPDTQYF.

The chain joins TRBV29-1 to TRBJ1-2; D perhaps matches TRBD1 (5 bases). V lost 4 bases and J 3 bases, leaving 12 bases between the germline ends. CDR1 SQVTM and CDR2 ANQGSEA come from the germline V gene. The CDR3 spans 13 residues. CDR3 sequence (DNA): TGCAGCGTTGTAGGGGATTTTGACTATGGCTACACCTTC. Protein sequence: CSVVGDFDYGYTF.

The J gene is TRBJ1-2, the V gene TRBV10-3, with TRBD1 matching 8 bases. There are 18 residues in the CDR3. V shed 0 bases and J 8 bases; nucleotides not matched to a gene: 17. Per the germline V gene, CDR1 is ENHRY and CDR2 is SYGVKD. The DNA for the CDR3 is TGTGCCATCAGTGAGTCGACCACAGGGGGATTTTCGTTCGGGGGCTACACCTTC. Translation gives CAISESTTGGFSFGGYTF.

The rearrangement joins TRBV7-3 to TRBJ2-2; D unclear. This CDR3 has 14 amino acids. Germline CDR1 reads SGHTA; CDR2 reads FQGTGA. V gave up 6 bases and J gave up 1 base, with 9 bases separating them. CDR3 sequence reads: CASSTAMNTGELFF. In nucleotides, the CDR3 is TGTGCCAGCAGTACAGCTATGAACACCGGGGAGCTGTTTTTT.

This clonotype has a handful of counts. The chain's CDR3 is CASSVGTPRDSYEQYF. For the CDR3, the DNA is TGTGCCAGCAGCGTAGGAACCCCACGGGACAGCTACGAGCAGTACTTC. The V gene is TRBV9, the J gene TRBJ2-7, with 7 positions matching TRBD1. This CDR3 region has 16 residues. CDR1 is SGDLS and CDR2 is YYNGEE in the germline V gene. With 0 bases clipped from V and 3 bases from J, the junction kept 9 bases outside the gene matches.

The V and J genes are TRBV6-1 and TRBJ1-2; D ambiguous. This CDR3 is 15 amino acids long. The V gene lost 0 bases and the J gene lost 5 bases, with 13 bases spanning the gap. Per germline, CDR1 MNHNS and CDR2 SASEGT. CDR3 region: CASSEALRTGYGYTF. The CDR3 DNA follows: TGTGCCAGCAGTGAAGCACTCAGGACGGGTTATGGCTACACCTTC.

This clonotype was counted a few times. This chain connects TRBV6-5 to TRBJ1-6; D might be TRBD1 (5 bases). V was trimmed by 5 bases and J by 5 bases, leaving 10 bases between them. CDR1 MNHEY and CDR2 SVGAGI come from the germline V gene. The CDR3 spans 14 residues. As DNA, the CDR3 is TGTGCCAGCAGTACGGGACCGGATAATTCACCCCTCCACTTT. It yields the protein CASSTGPDNSPLHF.

This clonotype was seen more than once but under ten times. The chain uses TRBV24-1 and TRBJ1-4; D is ambiguous. CDR3 size: 16 residues. Germline CDR1 and CDR2: KGHDR and SFDVKD. V lost 9 bases to trimming and J lost 8 bases, with 24 bases between them. Here the CDR3 DNA reads TGTGCCACCCGTATTGACCGCCACATCGGAGGGGAAAAACTGTTTTTT. As protein: CATRIDRHIGGEKLFF.

A few counts support this clonotype. V is TRBV27 and J is TRBJ1-3; D uncertain. Trimming cost V 6 bases and J 4 bases, with 13 bases left between them. CDR3 size: 14 residues. Per the germline V gene, CDR1 is MNHEY and CDR2 is SMNVEV (reference sequence). Written as DNA, the CDR3 is TGTGCCAGCAGCAATGACCTATCCGGAAACACCATATATTTT. Protein product: CASSNDLSGNTIYF.

This clonotype was observed a single time. The gene calls are TRBV11-2 and TRBJ2-1; no clear D gene. Germline V gene sequence: CDR1 SGHAT, CDR2 FQNNGV. The CDR3 totals 15 residues. The V end lost 0 bases, the J end lost 8 bases, and 14 bases lay between the germline ends. Here the CDR3 reads CASSLDTPSIDEQFF. In DNA form, the CDR3 reads TGTGCCAGCAGCTTAGATACTCCGAGTATCGATGAGCAGTTCTTC.

The chain couples TRBV29-1 to TRBJ2-2; perhaps TRBD1 as D (6 bases). This CDR3 has 12 residues. Germline CDR1 is SQVTM and CDR2 is ANQGSEA. The V end lost 8 bases, the J end lost 1 base, and 8 bases lay between the germline ends. The CDR3 DNA reads as TGCAGCTTACAGGGGAACACCGGGGAGCTGTTTTTT. Its protein is CSLQGNTGELFF.

This clonotype has more than one count but fewer than ten. The chain carries TRBV4-1 and TRBJ1-5; D is possibly TRBD1 (6 bases). The V gene's germline CDR1 is MGHRA and CDR2 YSYEKL. The CDR3 contains 15 residues. V was clipped by 4 bases and J by 4 bases, with 14 bases between them. In DNA form, the CDR3 reads TGCGCCAGCAGCCGTTCAGACAGGACAAATCAGCCCCAGCATTTT. Residues: CASSRSDRTNQPQHF.

This clonotype was seen a few times. The chain employs TRBV27 and TRBJ2-1; D perhaps matches TRBD2 (5 bases). Trimming pared 8 bases from V and 7 bases from J, leaving 21 bases between. Germline CDR1 is MNHEY and CDR2 is SMNVEV (reference sequence). The CDR3 runs 15 residues. CDR3 bases: TGTGCCAGCGAGAGGAACTTCGGAGGTGTGAATGAGCAGTTCTTC. It translates to CASERNFGGVNEQFF.

J is TRBJ1-6 and V is TRBV5-4, with D perhaps TRBD1 (5 bases). CDR1 is SGHNT and CDR2 is YYREEE in the germline V gene (reference sequence). Trimming shortened V by 4 bases and J by 9 bases, and 17 bases separated the two germline ends. The CDR3 extends over 15 amino acids. Here the CDR3 reads CASSPGGGLPSPLHF. The DNA for the CDR3 is TGTGCCAGCAGCCCCGGCGGGGGGTTACCTTCACCCCTCCACTTT.

The chain joins TRBV11-2 to TRBJ2-1; D is uncertain. The CDR3 has 16 residues. Germline V gives CDR1 SGHAT, CDR2 FQNNGV. Trimming cost V 5 bases and J 1 base, with 15 bases left between them. The CDR3 nucleotides read TGTGCCAGCAGCCCGATCCCACCGGGTTCCTACAATGAGCAGTTCTTC. Translated: CASSPIPPGSYNEQFF.

V usage is TRBV4-1 and J usage is TRBJ1-2, with D tentatively TRBD1 (5 bases). V was cut by 0 bases and J by 5 bases, with 13 bases left in between. The CDR3 covers 15 residues. Germline assignment: CDR1 MGHRA and CDR2 YSYEKL. The CDR3 is CASSQDPPGKYGYTF. CDR3 sequence (DNA): TGCGCCAGCAGCCAAGATCCCCCAGGGAAGTATGGCTACACCTTC.

This clonotype was counted at least ten times. V usage is TRBV12-3 or TRBV12-4 and J usage is TRBJ1-5; TRBD1 matches 10 bases. Trimming took 2 bases from V and 2 from J; bases not matched to a gene: 3. The CDR3 runs 16 residues. CDR3: CASSLLGTGGNQPQHF. CDR3 sequence (DNA): TGTGCCAGCAGTTTACTGGGGACAGGGGGCAATCAGCCCCAGCATTTT.

The V gene is TRBV29-1, the J gene TRBJ1-4; 7 positions agree with TRBD1. The CDR3 has 13 amino acids. Germline loops: CDR1 SQVTM, CDR2 ANQGSEA. V trimming: 4 bases; J trimming: 8 bases; junction bases outside the gene matches: 7. The CDR3 here is CSVGDRRDEKLFF. The CDR3 coding sequence is TGCAGCGTTGGGGACAGAAGGGACGAAAAACTGTTTTTT.

This clonotype was observed a few times. V gene TRBV12-3 or TRBV12-4 combines with J gene TRBJ1-2, with D unclear. The CDR3 length is 11 residues. The ends were cut back, 4 bases at V and 4 bases at J, with 4 bases in the middle. CDR3 sequence reads: CASSYLYGYTF. The CDR3 DNA reads as TGTGCCAGCAGTTACCTCTATGGCTACACCTTC.

This clonotype was counted ten times or more. V gene TRBV29-1 combines with J gene TRBJ2-1, with TRBD2 matching over 8 bases. The CDR3 consists of 14 residues. Germline loops: CDR1 SQVTM, CDR2 ANQGSEA. V lost 7 bases and J lost 0; bases outside the gene matches: 5. The CDR3 DNA sequence: TGCAGCGGTGTGCGGGGGGCCTCCTACAATGAGCAGTTCTTC. This encodes CSGVRGASYNEQFF.

This sequence joins TRBV27 and TRBJ1-1, with 7 bases lining up with TRBD1. The V and J ends lost 8 bases and 3 bases, in that order; junction bases with no gene match: 3. The length of the CDR3 is 12 residues. From germline, CDR1 is MNHEY and CDR2 SMNVEV (reference sequence). The CDR3 DNA reads TGTGCCAGCCAGGGACAGTACACTGAAGCTTTCTTT. It yields the protein CASQGQYTEAFF.

The sample holds a few counts of this clonotype. The chain has TRBV7-9 and TRBJ2-1; possibly TRBD2 for D (6 bases). V was clipped by 0 bases and J by 7 bases, with 13 bases between them. Germline V CDR1 and CDR2: SEHNR, FQNEAQ (reference sequence). The CDR3 totals 15 residues. The chain's CDR3 is CASSLAESSVNEQFF. CDR3 bases: TGTGCCAGCAGCTTAGCGGAGTCTAGCGTAAATGAGCAGTTCTTC.